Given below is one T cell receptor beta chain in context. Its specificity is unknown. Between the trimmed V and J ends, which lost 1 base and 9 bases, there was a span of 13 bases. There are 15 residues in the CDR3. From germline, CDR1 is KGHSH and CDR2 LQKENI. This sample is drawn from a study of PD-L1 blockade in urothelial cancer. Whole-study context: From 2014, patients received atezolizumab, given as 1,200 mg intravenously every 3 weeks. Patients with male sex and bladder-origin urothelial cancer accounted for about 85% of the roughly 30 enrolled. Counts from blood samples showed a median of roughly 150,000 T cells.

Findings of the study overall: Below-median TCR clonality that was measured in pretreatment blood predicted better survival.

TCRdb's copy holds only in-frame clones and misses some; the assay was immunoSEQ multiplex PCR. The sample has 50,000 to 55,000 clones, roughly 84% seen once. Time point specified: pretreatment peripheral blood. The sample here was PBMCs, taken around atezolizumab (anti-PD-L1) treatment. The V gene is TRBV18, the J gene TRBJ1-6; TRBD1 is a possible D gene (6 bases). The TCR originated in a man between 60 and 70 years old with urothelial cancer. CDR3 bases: TGTGCCAGCTCACCACAGTCAGGGGCATCTTCACCCCTCCACTTT. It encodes CASSPQSGASSPLHF. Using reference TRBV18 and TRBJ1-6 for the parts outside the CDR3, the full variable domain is NAGVMQNPRHLVRRRGQEARLRCSPMKGHSHVYWYRQLPEEGLKFMVYLQKENIIDESGMPKERFSAEFPKEGPSILRIQQVVRGDSAAYFCASSPQSGASSPLHFGNGTRLTVT.